A selection of T cell receptor beta chains follows, all from one sample in a study of cytomegalovirus exposure and HLA in healthy donors. The repertoire was sequenced with immunoSEQ multiplex PCR; TCRdb's copy has only in-frame clones and lacks some. The data hold 65,000 to 85,000 clones, with 78% observed a single time. What was sequenced was PBMCs. These receptors were obtained from a middle-aged woman in good health and CMV-seropositive. The conserved cysteine and the conserved F or W are not part of the CDR3 here.

TRBV10-3	TRBJ2-5	AISRQGGETQY
TRBV28	TRBJ1-5	ASSLYGLSGQPQH
TRBV7-9	TRBJ2-4	ASSFPPPRTEKNIQY
TRBV5-4	TRBJ2-7	ASSLGGLAGGPGEQY
TRBV29-1	TRBJ2-3	SVERGLAGADTQY
TRBV28	TRBJ1-2	ASSFGGKGYT
TRBV2	TRBJ2-7	ASRGHVYEQY
TRBV2	TRBJ2-3	ASSRGARDTQY
TRBV7-2	TRBJ2-1	ASSWTRGNEQF
TRBV7-2	TRBJ1-1	ASSLNRPEAF
TRBV6-1	TRBJ1-1	ASTVTSSTEAF
TRBV13	TRBJ2-5	ASSTGTSLHQETQY
TRBV28	TRBJ2-5	ASTQERLAGIETQY
TRBV28	TRBJ1-2	ASSSQGRNGYT
TRBV7-2	TRBJ1-2	ASSRGTASWGYT
TRBV28	TRBJ2-3	ASSSLGDRGTDTQY
TRBV28	TRBJ1-4	ASSLRGIDEKLF
TRBV7-2	TRBJ2-5	ASSEPSGGPLGTQY
TRBV5-6	TRBJ1-4	ASDEGGTTNEKLF
TRBV21-1	TRBJ2-3	ASTPGQGIGGGSTDTQY
TRBV6-5	TRBJ2-3	ASSQHRDSPPQY
TRBV30	TRBJ2-2	ACLSPQGDTGELF
TRBV18	TRBJ2-5	ASSPETGGETQY
TRBV11-3	TRBJ1-6	ASSQQGSNSPLH
TRBV7-2	TRBJ1-4	ASSEPGGLNEKLF
TRBV6-5	TRBJ1-2	ASGGSSFYGYT
TRBV5-1	TRBJ2-2	ASSSTAANTGELF
TRBV7-9	TRBJ1-1	ASSFGGKNTEAF
TRBV11-2	TRBJ1-2	ASSLEPGQGSNT
TRBV6-4	TRBJ2-2	ASSEFLAATGELF
TRBV15	TRBJ2-7	ATSRFPRFHEQY
TRBV7-2	TRBJ1-1	ASSRSLLNTEAF
TRBV30	TRBJ1-3	AWSETGGRDTIY
TRBV19	TRBJ1-5	ASSTTGSKQPQH
TRBV6-1	TRBJ2-3	ASRLGQGAIDTQY
TRBV28	TRBJ2-7	ASSFFDRETHEQY
TRBV6-5	TRBJ2-7	ASRPDRAPYEQY
TRBV7-2	TRBJ2-5	ASSQPMTAQETQY
TRBV7-6	TRBJ2-7	ASSLDVGGGEQY
TRBV28	TRBJ1-4	ASSLPRQATNEKLF
TRBV14	TRBJ2-3	ASSRIQSSTDTQY
TRBV9	TRBJ2-2	ASSVDLEGELF
TRBV11-3	TRBJ2-5	ASSLRQGAGETQY
TRBV7-2	TRBJ1-5	ASSFDSNQPQH
TRBV5-1	TRBJ1-2	ASRAGTVNYGYT
TRBV18	TRBJ2-2	ASSPPSGGDTGELF
TRBV25-1	TRBJ1-5	ASSLGRNQPQH
TRBV5-1	TRBJ2-5	ASQVSGGWRETQY
TRBV19	TRBJ1-5	ASSSGTGTSQPQH
TRBV19	TRBJ1-1	ASSLIWTGPEAF